The rows below give T cell receptor beta chains drawn from one sample of a study of regulatory T cells in long-lasting Graves disease. TCRdb fed the multiplex PCR reads into MiXCR, producing one record per CDR3 protein. The table shows about 540,000 distinct CDR3 sequences, with around an eighth occurring only once. This sample also belongs to another study, concerning T cells in Graves' hyperthyroidism and ophthalmopathy.

The sequencing used peripheral blood mononuclear cells (PBMCs), collected at new diagnosis, from a patient treated with antithyroid drugs. The receptors come from a man younger than 45 with Graves disease. Each CDR3 is given with its conserved first and last residue.

J	V	CDR3
TRBJ2-7	TRBV29-1	CSATPGTGIVYEQYF
TRBJ2-3	TRBV19	CASSRGGRTDTQYF
TRBJ2-3	TRBV2	CASRGPGGPTDTQYF
TRBJ1-1	TRBV12-3/TRBV12-4	CASSSQGHTEAFF
TRBJ2-2	TRBV24-1	CATSDSGTTGELFF
TRBJ1-1	TRBV5-8	CASRNDRQGADEAFF
TRBJ2-1	TRBV12-3/TRBV12-4	CASSRRKNSYNEQFF
TRBJ2-7	TRBV20-1	CSARDSRQGSTYEQYF
TRBJ2-1	TRBV12-3/TRBV12-4	CASSRAGGPSEEQFF
TRBJ2-1	TRBV20-1	CSPSGDIQRNEQFF
TRBJ1-1	TRBV20-1	CSALERVNTEAFF
TRBJ2-7	TRBV20-1	CSARRGSSYEQYF
TRBJ1-1	TRBV5-1	CASSPDLSGLTEAFF
TRBJ1-2	TRBV19	CASSITTGVGYGYTF
TRBJ2-3	TRBV20-1	CSAHGTHTDTQYF